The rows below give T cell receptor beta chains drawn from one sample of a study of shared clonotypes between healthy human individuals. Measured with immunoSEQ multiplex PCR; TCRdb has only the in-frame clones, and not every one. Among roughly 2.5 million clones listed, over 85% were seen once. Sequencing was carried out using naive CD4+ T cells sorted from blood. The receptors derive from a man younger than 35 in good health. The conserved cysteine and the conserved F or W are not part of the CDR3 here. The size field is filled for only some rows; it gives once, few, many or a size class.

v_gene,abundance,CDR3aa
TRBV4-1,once,ASSQEMRHSGANVLT
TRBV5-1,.,ASSLGDPNTEAF
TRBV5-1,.,ASTSDKGISPLH
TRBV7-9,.,ASSLGDRGSPYEQY
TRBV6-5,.,ASSYSKQGTDTQY
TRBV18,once,ASSPGRATGELF
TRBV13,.,ASSLGNGAGGYT
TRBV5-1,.,ASSLQGATYEQY
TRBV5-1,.,ASSPLPSGSTDTQY
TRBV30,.,AWSGFQETQY
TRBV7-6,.,ASSLFGGGQETQY
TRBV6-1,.,ASSELRKGQTNSNQPQH
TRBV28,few,ASSLEGRTEAF
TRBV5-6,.,ASSSLTANYGYT
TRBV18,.,ASSLSSGDTGELF
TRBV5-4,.,ASSLDGLNNEQF
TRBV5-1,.,ASRKDGQSETQY